This record looks at one T cell receptor (beta chain) sequence and its context. Its antigen is not known. In each sample, at least 6.5 million PBMCs were isolated. The record originates from a study of blood T cells in healthy people across ages. The authors ran a second PCR of about 6 to 12 cycles using a sample-barcoded 5' primer and a J-beta primer mix. MiXCR, run by TCRdb on the 5' RACE reads, gives a single entry per CDR3 protein. In the table there are 1.6 million or so distinct CDR3 sequences, 30% to 35% of which are singletons. Trimming stripped 0 bases from V and 6 bases from J, with 17 bases between. CDR3 length: 15 amino acids. Germline CDR1 reads DFQATT; CDR2 reads SNEGSKA (reference sequence). Study outcomes and limitations: There were more naive CD4+ cells and higher diversity in long-lived donors than in aged donors.

This receptor was taken from a woman in her thirties in good health. The chain couples TRBV20-1 to TRBJ1-2, with D maybe TRBD1 (6 bases). What was sequenced was blood. Here the CDR3 DNA reads TGCAGTGCTAGAGATCCCCGGGGGGCGCGTAATGGCTACACCTTC. It encodes CSARDPRGARNGYTF.